Included here is one T cell receptor beta chain sequence, with context. The antigen is not known. This record belongs to a study of CD8+ T cells in alopecia areata. Notes on the study in general: Against the mouse data, patients shared TCRs less clearly, possibly for HLA reasons.

Reverse transcription of extracted RNA yielded cDNA, which provided the sequencing template. The data were produced by immunoSEQ multiplex PCR, yet TCRdb's version contains in-frame clones alone and is incomplete. The table includes some 170,000 clones, around 71% detected once. CDR1 SGHTA and CDR2 FQGNSA come from the germline V gene. The V gene lost 5 bases and the J gene lost 0 bases, with 17 bases spanning the gap. CDR3 length equals 17 residues. In alopecia areata patients, both lesional scalp punch biopsies and peripheral blood were collected. The receptor was isolated from a human donor with alopecia areata. The chain links TRBV7-2 to TRBJ1-5; maybe TRBD1 (5 bases). The sample consisted of CD8+ T cells sorted from blood, taken at week 0. DNA for the CDR3: TGTGCCAGCAGCGAGGGACTTTACCGGGGTAGCAATCAGCCCCAGCATTTT. Its protein is CASSEGLYRGSNQPQHF. The full variable domain, its missing parts supplied by reference TRBV7-2 and TRBJ1-5, is GAGVSQSPSNKVTEKGKDVELRCDPISGHTALYWYRQSLGQGLEFLIYFQGNSAPDKSGLPSDRFSAERTGGSVSTLTIQRTQQEDSAVYLCASSEGLYRGSNQPQHFGDGTRLSIL.